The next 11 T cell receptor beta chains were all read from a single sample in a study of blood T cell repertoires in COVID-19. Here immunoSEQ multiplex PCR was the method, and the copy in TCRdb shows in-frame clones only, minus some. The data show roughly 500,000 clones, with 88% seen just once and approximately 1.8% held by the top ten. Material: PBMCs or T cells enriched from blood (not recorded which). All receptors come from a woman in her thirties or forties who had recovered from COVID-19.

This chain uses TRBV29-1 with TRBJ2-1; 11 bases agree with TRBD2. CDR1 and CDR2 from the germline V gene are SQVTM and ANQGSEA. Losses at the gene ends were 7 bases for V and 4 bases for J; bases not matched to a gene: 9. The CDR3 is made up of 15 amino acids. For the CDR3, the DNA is TGCAGCGGTGAGGGACTAGCGGATAATTACAATGAGCAGTTCTTC. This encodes CSGEGLADNYNEQFF.

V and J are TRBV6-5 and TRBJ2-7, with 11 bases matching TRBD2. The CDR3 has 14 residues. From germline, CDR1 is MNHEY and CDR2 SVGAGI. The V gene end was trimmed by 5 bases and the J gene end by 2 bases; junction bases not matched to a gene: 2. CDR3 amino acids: CASSKTSGTYEQYF. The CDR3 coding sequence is TGTGCCAGCAGTAAGACTAGCGGGACCTACGAGCAGTACTTC.

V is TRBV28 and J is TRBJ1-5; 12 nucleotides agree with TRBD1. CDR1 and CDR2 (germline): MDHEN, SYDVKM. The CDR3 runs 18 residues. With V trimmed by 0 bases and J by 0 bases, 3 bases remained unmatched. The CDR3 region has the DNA TGTGCCAGCAGTTTATGGGGACAGGGGGCTTATAGCAATCAGCCCCAGCATTTT. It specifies CASSLWGQGAYSNQPQHF.

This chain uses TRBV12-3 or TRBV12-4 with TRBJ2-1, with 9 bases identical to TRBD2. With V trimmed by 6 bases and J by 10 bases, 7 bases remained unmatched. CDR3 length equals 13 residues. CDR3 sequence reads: CASSRGLAGEQFF. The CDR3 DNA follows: TGTGCCAGCAGCCGGGGACTAGCAGGGGAGCAGTTCTTC.

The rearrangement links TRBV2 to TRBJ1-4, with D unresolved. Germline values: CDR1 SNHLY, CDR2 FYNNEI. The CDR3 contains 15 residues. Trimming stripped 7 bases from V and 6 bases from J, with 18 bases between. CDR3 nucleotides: TGTGCCAGCAATAAGGTTCGGACGAGGGATGAAAAACTGTTTTTT. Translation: CASNKVRTRDEKLFF.

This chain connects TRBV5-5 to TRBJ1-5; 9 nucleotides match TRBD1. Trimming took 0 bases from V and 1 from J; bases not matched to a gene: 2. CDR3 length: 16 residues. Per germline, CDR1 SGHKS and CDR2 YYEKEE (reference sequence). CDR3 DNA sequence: TGTGCCAGCAGCTTGGGGGGGACAGGGAGCAATCAGCCCCAGCATTTT. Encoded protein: CASSLGGTGSNQPQHF.

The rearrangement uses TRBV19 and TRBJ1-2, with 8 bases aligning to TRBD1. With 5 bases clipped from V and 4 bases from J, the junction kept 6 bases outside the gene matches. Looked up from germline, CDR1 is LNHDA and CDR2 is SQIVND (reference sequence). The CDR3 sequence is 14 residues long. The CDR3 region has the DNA TGTGCCAGTAGTCCGCAGGGGGCTCTCTATGGCTACACCTTC. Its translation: CASSPQGALYGYTF.

In DNA form, the CDR3 reads TGTGCCAGCAGCTCCAGGGGTCAGCCCCAGCATTTT. It encodes CASSSRGQPQHF. The chain carries TRBV7-8 and TRBJ1-5; weak D call: TRBD1 (6 bases). The CDR3 extends over 12 amino acids. The germline V and J ends were trimmed by 4 bases and 6 bases, with 7 bases remaining between them. Germline V gene sequence: CDR1 SGHVS, CDR2 FQNEAQ.

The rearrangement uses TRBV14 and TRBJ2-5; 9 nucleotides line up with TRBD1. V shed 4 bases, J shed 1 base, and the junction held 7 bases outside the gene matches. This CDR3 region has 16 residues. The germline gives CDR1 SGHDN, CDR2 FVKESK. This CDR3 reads CASSPRQGVSQETQYF. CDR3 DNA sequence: TGTGCCAGCAGCCCAAGACAGGGGGTATCCCAAGAGACCCAGTACTTC.

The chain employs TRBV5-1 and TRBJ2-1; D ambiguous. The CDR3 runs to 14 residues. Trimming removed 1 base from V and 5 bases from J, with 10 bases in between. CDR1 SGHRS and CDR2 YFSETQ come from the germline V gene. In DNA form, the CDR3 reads TGCGCCAGCAGCTTGAGGCTGGGCGACAATGAGCAGTTCTTC. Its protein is CASSLRLGDNEQFF.

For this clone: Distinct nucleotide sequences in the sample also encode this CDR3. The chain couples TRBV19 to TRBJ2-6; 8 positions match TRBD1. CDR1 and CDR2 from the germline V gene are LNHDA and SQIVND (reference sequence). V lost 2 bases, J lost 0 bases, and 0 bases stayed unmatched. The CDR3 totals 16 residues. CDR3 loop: CASSITGGSGANVLTF. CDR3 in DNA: TGTGCCAGTAGTATAACAGGGGGCTCTGGGGCCAACGTCCTGACTTTC.